This T cell receptor (beta chain) was captured by sequencing in a study of OX40 agonist ivuxolimab in advanced cancers. V lost 7 bases and J 3 bases, leaving 6 bases between the germline ends. The CDR3 loop spans 12 amino acids. Germline CDR1 is SNHLY and CDR2 is FYNNEI. Only in-frame clones appear in the TCRdb table, and some are missing; sequencing was by immunoSEQ multiplex PCR. Of 60,000 to 70,000 clones in the sample, roughly 87% were seen once. V usage is TRBV2 and J usage is TRBJ2-2; no clear D. The starting material was CD4+ or CD8+ T cells sorted from blood, obtained in a trial of the OX40 agonist ivuxolimab. The source of this sequence is an adult with an advanced solid tumor such as melanoma, head and neck, liver or kidney cancer. CDR3 sequence (DNA): TGTGCCAGCACTAAGCACACCGGGGAGCTGTTTTTT. Translation gives CASTKHTGELFF.